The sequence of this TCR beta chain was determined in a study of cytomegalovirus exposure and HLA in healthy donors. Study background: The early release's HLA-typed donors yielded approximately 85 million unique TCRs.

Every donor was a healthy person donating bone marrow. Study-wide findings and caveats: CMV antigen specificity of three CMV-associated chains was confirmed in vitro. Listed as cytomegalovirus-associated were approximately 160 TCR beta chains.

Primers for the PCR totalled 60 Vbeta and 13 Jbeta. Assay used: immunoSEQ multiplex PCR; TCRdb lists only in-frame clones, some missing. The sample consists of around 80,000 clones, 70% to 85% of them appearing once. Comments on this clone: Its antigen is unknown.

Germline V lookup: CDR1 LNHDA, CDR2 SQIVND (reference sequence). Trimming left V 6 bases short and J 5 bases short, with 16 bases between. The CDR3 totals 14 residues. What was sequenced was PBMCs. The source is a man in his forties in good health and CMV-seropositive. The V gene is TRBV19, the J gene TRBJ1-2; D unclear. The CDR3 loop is CASSLTGKGYGYTF. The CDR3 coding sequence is TGTGCCAGTAGCCTGACGGGGAAAGGATATGGCTACACCTTC.